The present TCR beta chain was sequenced within a study of T cells after yellow fever vaccination. Study-wide context: SMART-Seq v4 Ultra Low Input handled preparation of low-cell-number fractions. Findings and limits, study-wide: Subsequent booster samples again held most clones from primary vaccination (less than 98% CD4, roughly 90% CD8). Abundant clonotypes (contaminants from the bulk population) could be present in FACS-sorted repertoires. Researchers noted that a small share of clonotypes showed up in both CD4 and CD8 compartments.

Trimming removed 3 bases from V and 0 bases from J; junction bases left unmatched: 7. There are 17 residues in the CDR3. From germline, CDR1 is LGHNA and CDR2 YSLEER. Details on this clonotype: No antigen is known for it.

TCRdb re-analysed the 5' RACE reads in MiXCR, keeping a single row per CDR3 protein. The data show under 550,000 distinct CDR3 sequences, 20% to 25% seen once. The rearrangement uses TRBV4-3 and TRBJ2-3; 9 positions agree with TRBD2. The sample was PBMCs, taken about 20 days after the first yellow fever vaccination. The sequence was collected from a man between 18 and 35 years old who received the YFV17D yellow fever vaccine. In DNA, the CDR3 is TGCGCCAGCAGCCATACCGGGACTAGCAAAAGCACAGATACGCAGTATTTT. This encodes CASSHTGTSKSTDTQYF.